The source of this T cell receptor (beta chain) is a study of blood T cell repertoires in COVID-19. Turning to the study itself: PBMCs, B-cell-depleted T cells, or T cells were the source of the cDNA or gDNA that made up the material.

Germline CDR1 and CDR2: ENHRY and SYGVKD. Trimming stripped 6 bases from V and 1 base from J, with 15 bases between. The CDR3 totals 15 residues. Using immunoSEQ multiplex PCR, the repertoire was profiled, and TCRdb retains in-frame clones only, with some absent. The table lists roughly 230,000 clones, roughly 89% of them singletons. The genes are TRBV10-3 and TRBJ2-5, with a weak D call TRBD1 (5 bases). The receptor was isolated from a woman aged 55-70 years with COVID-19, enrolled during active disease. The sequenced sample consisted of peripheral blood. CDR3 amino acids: CAISSQGRSQETQYF. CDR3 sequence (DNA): TGTGCCATCAGCTCGCAGGGTAGGTCCCAAGAGACCCAGTACTTC.